A single sample is the source of the 23 T cell receptor beta chains below, sequenced in a study of T cell responses to AZD1222 COVID-19 vaccine. Here immunoSEQ multiplex PCR was the method, and the copy in TCRdb shows in-frame clones only, minus some. The sample contains roughly 100,000 clones, 90% of which appear only once. This sample comprised peripheral blood, obtained on day 0 of AZD1222 vaccination. These receptors originate from an adult in good health.

J is TRBJ1-4 and V is TRBV5-6; D is perhaps TRBD1 (6 bases). The CDR3 consists of 15 residues. With 4 bases removed from V and 3 bases from J, the gap between germline ends came to 13 bases. Germline values: CDR1 SGHDT, CDR2 YYEEEE. CDR3 coding DNA: TGTGCCAGCAGCGGGGGACAAGTACCTAATGAAAAACTGTTTTTT. This gives the protein CASSGGQVPNEKLFF.

CDR3 in amino acids: CASSLMGGSYNEQFF. In DNA form, the CDR3 reads TGCGCCAGCAGCTTGATGGGGGGGTCCTACAATGAGCAGTTCTTC. This rearrangement joins TRBV5-1 to TRBJ2-1; TRBD2 agrees at 7 bases. The V and J ends lost 1 base and 1 base, in that order; junction bases with no gene match: 2. The CDR3 runs to 15 residues. From germline, CDR1 is SGHRS and CDR2 YFSETQ.

The chain uses TRBV18 and TRBJ1-6; D gene ambiguous. The V gene lost 0 bases and the J gene lost 11 bases, with 8 bases spanning the gap. Looked up from germline, CDR1 is KGHSH and CDR2 is LQKENI. The CDR3 covers 13 residues. The CDR3 coding sequence is TGTGCCAGCTCACCACCCAGTAACGCACCCCTCCACTTT. Its protein product is CASSPPSNAPLHF.

V and J are TRBV11-2 and TRBJ2-7; TRBD1 might be the D (5 bases). In germline, CDR1 is SGHAT, CDR2 FQNNGV. The CDR3 totals 13 residues. The ends were cut back, 5 bases at V and 3 bases at J, with 11 bases in the middle. The CDR3 spells CASSDPRDYEQYF. The CDR3 DNA reads TGTGCCAGCAGCGACCCCAGGGACTACGAGCAGTACTTC.

V usage is TRBV18 and J usage is TRBJ2-7, with 9 bases matching TRBD1. Germline CDR1 is KGHSH and CDR2 is LQKENI. J lost 6 bases, V lost 2 bases, and 11 bases had no gene match. The CDR3 is 16 residues long. The CDR3 DNA reads as TGTGCCAGCTCACCAACCTCCGGGACAGGGTTAGTCGAGCAGTACTTC. This codes for CASSPTSGTGLVEQYF.

This chain links TRBV15 with TRBJ2-7; D unclear. The length of the CDR3 is 15 residues. Germline CDR1 and CDR2: LNHNV and YYDKDF (reference sequence). V lost 5 bases and J 4 bases, leaving 18 bases between the germline ends. The CDR3 loop reads CATSARIGSDYEQYF. CDR3 nucleotides: TGTGCCACCAGCGCCCGGATCGGCAGTGATTACGAGCAGTACTTC.

The chain joins TRBV30 to TRBJ2-2; D not certain. CDR1 is GTSNPN and CDR2 is SVGIG in the germline V gene (reference sequence). CDR3 length: 15 residues. V gave up 0 bases and J gave up 0 bases, with 8 bases separating them. CDR3 loop: CAWSVGLANTGELFF. The CDR3 nucleotides read TGTGCCTGGAGTGTAGGGTTGGCGAACACCGGGGAGCTGTTTTTT.

For the CDR3, the DNA is TGTGCCAGCAGTTTGGGCAGGGGCTACGAGCAGTACTTC. This encodes CASSLGRGYEQYF. The chain combines TRBV28 with TRBJ2-7; possibly TRBD1 for D (6 bases). Trimming shortened V by 3 bases and J by 3 bases, and 9 bases separated the two germline ends. The CDR3 extends over 13 amino acids. Germline values: CDR1 MDHEN, CDR2 SYDVKM.

As DNA, the CDR3 is TGTGCCAGCAGTTTAACATGGGGGGGAAGCTCCTATAATTCACCCCTCCACTTT. This codes for CASSLTWGGSSYNSPLHF. The V and J genes are TRBV27 and TRBJ1-6; tentative D call: TRBD1 (5 bases). CDR1 is MNHEY, CDR2 SMNVEV, per germline (reference sequence). The V end was cut by 2 bases, the J end by 0 bases, with 14 bases between. The CDR3 spans 18 residues.

The chain joins TRBV6-2 or TRBV6-3 to TRBJ1-1, with D uncertain. The CDR3 runs 12 residues. Germline loops: CDR1 MNHEY, CDR2 SVGEGT. V was clipped by 3 bases and J by 5 bases, with 7 bases between them. The CDR3 protein is CASSYHRTEAFF. The CDR3 DNA sequence: TGTGCCAGCAGTTATCATCGGACTGAAGCTTTCTTT.

This chain connects TRBV6-1 to TRBJ2-5; no definite D call. CDR1 and CDR2 (germline): MNHNS, SASEGT. V gave up 3 bases and J gave up 5 bases, with 13 bases separating them. The length of the CDR3 is 14 residues. Here the CDR3 DNA reads TGTGCCAGCAGTGACAATAAGATAAGGGAGACCCAGTACTTC. It specifies CASSDNKIRETQYF.

J is TRBJ2-3 and V is TRBV7-3; 11 positions match TRBD2. The V segment lost 4 bases and the J segment 4 bases; nucleotides outside the gene matches: 13. This CDR3 is 18 amino acids long. Per germline, CDR1 SGHTA and CDR2 FQGTGA. CDR3 amino acids: CASSYRSALAGEADTQYF. Here the CDR3 DNA reads TGTGCCAGCAGCTACCGATCCGCACTAGCGGGGGAGGCAGATACGCAGTATTTT.

The chain carries TRBV30 and TRBJ1-5, with D unresolved. V was cut by 4 bases and J by 5 bases, with 15 bases left in between. CDR1 and CDR2 (germline): GTSNPN, SVGIG (reference sequence). The CDR3 totals 14 residues. CDR3 sequence reads: CAWKPGIIDQPQHF. CDR3 sequence (DNA): TGTGCCTGGAAGCCCGGGATAATCGATCAGCCCCAGCATTTT.

The gene calls are TRBV24-1 and TRBJ1-4; D unresolved. The V and J ends lost 3 bases and 3 bases respectively, with 7 bases between them. Looked up from germline, CDR1 is KGHDR and CDR2 is SFDVKD. The CDR3 runs to 14 residues. This CDR3 reads CATSDGGSNEKLFF. The CDR3 DNA is TGTGCCACCAGTGATGGAGGTTCTAATGAAAAACTGTTTTTT.

The J gene is TRBJ1-2, the V gene TRBV11-2; D gene uncertain. Germline values: CDR1 SGHAT, CDR2 FQNNGV. The CDR3 runs 12 residues. V shed 4 bases and J shed 4 bases, with 7 bases lying between them. CDR3 residues: CASSSTGYGYTF. DNA of the CDR3: TGTGCCAGCAGCTCAACCGGCTATGGCTACACCTTC. The entire variable domain, with the rest obtained from reference TRBV11-2 and TRBJ1-2, is as follows: EAGVAQSPRYKIIEKRQSVAFWCNPISGHATLYWYQQILGQGPKLLIQFQNNGVVDDSQLPKDRFSAERLKGVDSTLKIQPAKLEDSAVYLCASSSTGYGYTFGSGTRLTVV.

J is TRBJ1-6 and V is TRBV9; D not certain. This CDR3 is built from 16 residues. Germline CDR1 and CDR2: SGDLS and YYNGEE. Trimming pared 0 bases from V and 9 bases from J, leaving 16 bases between. The CDR3, as DNA: TGTGCCAGCAGCGTAGGAAGTCCAGAGCTAGGTTCACCCCTCCACTTT. Residues: CASSVGSPELGSPLHF.

The chain combines TRBV5-8 with TRBJ2-7, with 8 bases matching TRBD1. CDR3 size: 15 residues. V lost 4 bases to trimming and J lost 2 bases; unmatched junction nucleotides: 8. The germline V gene has CDR1 SGHTS and CDR2 YDEGEE. DNA of the CDR3: TGTGCCAGCAGCCCCCGGACAGGGAATCCCTACGAGCAGTACTTC. This translates into CASSPRTGNPYEQYF.

J is TRBJ1-1 and V is TRBV6-1, with TRBD1 as a possible D gene (5 bases). Germline V CDR1 and CDR2: MNHNS, SASEGT. This CDR3 is built from 17 residues. Trimming removed 3 bases at V and 3 bases at J, with 20 bases between. The CDR3 DNA sequence: TGTGCCAGCAGTGACCCGGGGGTCCGAAACGGTCACACTGAAGCTTTCTTT. This sequence encodes CASSDPGVRNGHTEAFF.

The gene calls are TRBV28 and TRBJ1-3; no definite D call. The V and J ends lost 0 bases and 1 base respectively, with 10 bases between them. The CDR3 loop spans 16 amino acids. CDR1 and CDR2 from the germline V gene are MDHEN and SYDVKM. The CDR3 nucleotides are TGTGCCAGCAGTTTATGGCAGTCAAGGTCTGGAAACACCATATATTTT. Its protein product is CASSLWQSRSGNTIYF.

This sequence joins TRBV3-1 (or the pseudogene TRBV3-2) and TRBJ2-7; TRBD1 might be the D (5 bases). V lost 1 base, J lost 5 bases, and 12 bases lay in between. Germline loops: CDR1 LGHDT, CDR2 YNNKEL (reference sequence). CDR3 length equals 14 residues. The CDR3 is CASSQGRQGDEQYF. CDR3 DNA sequence: TGTGCCAGCAGCCAAGGTCGCCAAGGGGACGAGCAGTACTTC.

V gene TRBV4-2 combines with J gene TRBJ2-1; TRBD2 matches 7 bases. The germline CDR1 and CDR2 sequences are LGHNA and YNFKEQ. Trimming cost V 0 bases and J 8 bases; bases outside gene matches: 10. This CDR3 spans 16 amino acids. The CDR3 reads CASSQEHGGFRDEQFF. The CDR3 DNA is TGTGCCAGCAGCCAAGAGCACGGGGGGTTTCGGGATGAGCAGTTCTTC.

This chain links TRBV5-6 with TRBJ2-1; 7 nucleotides agree with TRBD2. Looked up from germline, CDR1 is SGHDT and CDR2 is YYEEEE. V dropped 0 bases and J dropped 4; count of bases not matched to a gene: 7. The CDR3 is 16 amino acids. Written as DNA, the CDR3 is TGTGCCAGCAGCTTGGCGAGGCGGGGGAGTTACAATGAGCAGTTCTTC. Its translation is CASSLARRGSYNEQFF.

DNA of the CDR3: TGTGCCAGCAGCTTAGTGGTCAATCAGCCCCAGCATTTT. This encodes CASSLVVNQPQHF. This chain uses TRBV11-2 with TRBJ1-5, with unresolved D. V was shortened by 1 base and J by 3 bases, with 4 bases between the two germline ends. This CDR3 is 13 amino acids long. Germline V gene lookup returns CDR1 SGHAT and CDR2 FQNNGV.